The sequence of this T cell receptor (beta chain) was determined in a study of T-cell memory formation after mild COVID-19. In the study overall: Largely, the TCR clusters proved donor specific. General observations from the study: Mainly in CM and EM were contracting CD4+ clones; CD8+ were in EMRA. Some responding clones appeared in pre-infection memory, suggesting cross-reactive memory joined.

Sample barcodes and UMIs were carried by the TCR alpha and TCR beta cDNA libraries that 5'RACE generated with constant-segment primers. MiXCR, applied by TCRdb to the 5' RACE reads, yields one record per CDR3 protein. The table includes more than 250,000 distinct CDR3 sequences, under 20% detected once. The germline CDR1 and CDR2 sequences are SGHVS and FQNEAQ. V lost 3 bases and J 3 bases, leaving 16 bases between the germline ends. This CDR3 is 16 amino acids long. This clonotype has a handful of counts. Its antigen is currently unknown. The chain uses TRBV7-8 and TRBJ2-3; possible D gene TRBD1, 6 bases. The sequencing input was PBMCs or a T cell subset sorted from them (not recorded which). This clonotype was sampled from a man between 18 and 35 years old who had mild COVID-19 (a few samples of this study predate the infection). Cell type and time point are not known. The CDR3 sequence is CASSFPHGGRTDTQYF. The CDR3, as DNA: TGTGCCAGCAGCTTCCCTCATGGGGGCCGGACAGATACGCAGTATTTT. Using reference TRBV7-8 and TRBJ2-3 for the parts outside the CDR3, the full variable domain is GAGVSQSPRYKVAKRGQDVALRCDPISGHVSLFWYQQALGQGPEFLTYFQNEAQLDKSGLPSDRFFAERPEGSVSTLKIQRTQQEDSAVYLCASSFPHGGRTDTQYFGPGTRLTVL.